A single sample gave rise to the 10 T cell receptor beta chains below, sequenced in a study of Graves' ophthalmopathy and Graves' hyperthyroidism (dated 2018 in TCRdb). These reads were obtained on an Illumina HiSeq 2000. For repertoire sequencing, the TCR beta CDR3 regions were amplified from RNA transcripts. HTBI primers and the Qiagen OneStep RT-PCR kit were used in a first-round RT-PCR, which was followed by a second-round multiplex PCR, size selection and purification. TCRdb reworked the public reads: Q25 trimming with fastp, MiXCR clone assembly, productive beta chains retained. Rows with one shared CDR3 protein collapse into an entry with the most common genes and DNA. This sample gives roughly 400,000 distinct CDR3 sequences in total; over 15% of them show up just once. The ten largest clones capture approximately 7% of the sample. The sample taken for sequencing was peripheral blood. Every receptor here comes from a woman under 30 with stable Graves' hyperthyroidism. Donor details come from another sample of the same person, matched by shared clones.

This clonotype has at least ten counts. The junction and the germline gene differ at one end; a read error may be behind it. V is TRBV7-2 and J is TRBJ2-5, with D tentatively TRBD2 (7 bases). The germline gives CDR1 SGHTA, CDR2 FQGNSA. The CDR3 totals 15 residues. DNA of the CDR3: TGTGCCAGCAGCCTGGGGGGGCGGGGGCAAGAGGCCCAGTACTTC. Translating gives CASSLGGRGQEAQYF. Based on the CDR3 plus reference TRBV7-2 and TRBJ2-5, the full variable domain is GAGVSQSPSNKVTEKGKDVELRCDPISGHTALYWYRQSLGQGLEFLIYFQGNSAPDKSGLPSDRFSAERTGGSVSTLTIQRTQQEDSAVYLCASSLGGRGQEAQYFGPGTRLLVL.

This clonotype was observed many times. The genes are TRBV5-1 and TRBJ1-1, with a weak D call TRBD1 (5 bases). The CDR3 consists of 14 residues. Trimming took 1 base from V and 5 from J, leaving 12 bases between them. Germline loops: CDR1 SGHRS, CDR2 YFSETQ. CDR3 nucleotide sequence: TGCGCCAGCAGCTTGTGGGGGACGGAGACTGAAGCTTTCTTT. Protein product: CASSLWGTETEAFF.

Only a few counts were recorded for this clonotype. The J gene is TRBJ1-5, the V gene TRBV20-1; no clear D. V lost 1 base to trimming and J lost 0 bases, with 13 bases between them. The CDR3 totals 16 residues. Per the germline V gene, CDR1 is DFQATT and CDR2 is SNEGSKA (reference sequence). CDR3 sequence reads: CSARGKSAYSNQPQHF. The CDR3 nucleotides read TGCAGTGCTAGAGGAAAATCAGCGTATAGCAATCAGCCCCAGCATTTT.

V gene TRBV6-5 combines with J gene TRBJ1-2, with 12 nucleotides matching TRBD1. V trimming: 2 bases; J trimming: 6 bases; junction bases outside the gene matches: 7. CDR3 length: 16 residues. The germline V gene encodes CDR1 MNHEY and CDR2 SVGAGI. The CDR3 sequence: CASSYPPGQGADGYTF. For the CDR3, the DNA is TGTGCCAGCAGTTACCCACCGGGACAGGGGGCGGATGGCTACACCTTC.

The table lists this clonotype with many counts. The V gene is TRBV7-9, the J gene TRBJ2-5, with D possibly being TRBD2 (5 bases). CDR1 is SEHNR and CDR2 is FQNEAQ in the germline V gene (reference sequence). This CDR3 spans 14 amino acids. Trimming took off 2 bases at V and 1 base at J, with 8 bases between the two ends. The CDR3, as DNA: TGTGCCAGCAGCTTAAGCGGAATCCAAGAGACCCAGTACTTC. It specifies CASSLSGIQETQYF.

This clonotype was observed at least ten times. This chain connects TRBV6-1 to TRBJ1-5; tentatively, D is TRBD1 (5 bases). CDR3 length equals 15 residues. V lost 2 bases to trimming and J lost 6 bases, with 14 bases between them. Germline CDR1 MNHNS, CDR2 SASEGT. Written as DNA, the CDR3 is TGTGCCAGCAGTGAATCAGGGACTTGGGGTCAGCCCCAGCATTTT. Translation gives CASSESGTWGQPQHF.

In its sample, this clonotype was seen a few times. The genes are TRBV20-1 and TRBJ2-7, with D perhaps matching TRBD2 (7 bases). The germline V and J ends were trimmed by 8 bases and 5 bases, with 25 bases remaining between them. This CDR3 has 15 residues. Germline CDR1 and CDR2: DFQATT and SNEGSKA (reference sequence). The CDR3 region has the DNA TGCAGTACCCGGGGGGACCAGGGGAATAAGGACGAGCAGTACTTC. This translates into CSTRGDQGNKDEQYF.

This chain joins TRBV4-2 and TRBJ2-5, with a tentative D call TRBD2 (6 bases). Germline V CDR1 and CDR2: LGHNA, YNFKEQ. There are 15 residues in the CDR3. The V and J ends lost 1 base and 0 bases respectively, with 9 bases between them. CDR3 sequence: CASSQGGGDQETQYF. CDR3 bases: TGTGCCAGCAGCCAAGGAGGAGGGGACCAAGAGACCCAGTACTTC.

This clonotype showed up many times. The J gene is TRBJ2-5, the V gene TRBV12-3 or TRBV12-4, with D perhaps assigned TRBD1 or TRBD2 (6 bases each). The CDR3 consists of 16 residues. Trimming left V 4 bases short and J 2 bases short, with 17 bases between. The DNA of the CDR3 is TGTGCCAGCAGTTCTTGGGGGGCAGTGGAACAAGAGACCCAGTACTTC. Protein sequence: CASSSWGAVEQETQYF.

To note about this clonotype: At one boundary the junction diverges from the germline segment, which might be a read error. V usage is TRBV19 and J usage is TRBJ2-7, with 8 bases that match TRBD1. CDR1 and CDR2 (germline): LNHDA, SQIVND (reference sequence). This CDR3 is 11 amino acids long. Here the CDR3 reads CAGSTGQVQYF. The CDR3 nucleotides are TGTGCCGGTAGTACGGGACAGGTGCAGTACTTC.